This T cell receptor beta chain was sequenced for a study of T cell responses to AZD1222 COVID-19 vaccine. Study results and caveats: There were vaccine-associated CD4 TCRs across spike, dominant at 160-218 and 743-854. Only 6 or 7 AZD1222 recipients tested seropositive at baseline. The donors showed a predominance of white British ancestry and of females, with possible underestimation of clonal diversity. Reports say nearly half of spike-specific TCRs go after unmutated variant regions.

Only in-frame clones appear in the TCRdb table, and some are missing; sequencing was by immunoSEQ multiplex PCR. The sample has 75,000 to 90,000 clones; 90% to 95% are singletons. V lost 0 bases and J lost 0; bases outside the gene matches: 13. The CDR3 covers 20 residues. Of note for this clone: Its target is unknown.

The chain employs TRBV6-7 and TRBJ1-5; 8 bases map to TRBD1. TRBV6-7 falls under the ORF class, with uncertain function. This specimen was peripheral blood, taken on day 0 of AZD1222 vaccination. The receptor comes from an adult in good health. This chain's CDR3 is CASSYSRPGGSCLSNQPQHF. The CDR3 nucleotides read TGTGCCAGCAGTTACTCGAGGCCAGGGGGCTCCTGTCTTAGCAATCAGCCCCAGCATTTT.